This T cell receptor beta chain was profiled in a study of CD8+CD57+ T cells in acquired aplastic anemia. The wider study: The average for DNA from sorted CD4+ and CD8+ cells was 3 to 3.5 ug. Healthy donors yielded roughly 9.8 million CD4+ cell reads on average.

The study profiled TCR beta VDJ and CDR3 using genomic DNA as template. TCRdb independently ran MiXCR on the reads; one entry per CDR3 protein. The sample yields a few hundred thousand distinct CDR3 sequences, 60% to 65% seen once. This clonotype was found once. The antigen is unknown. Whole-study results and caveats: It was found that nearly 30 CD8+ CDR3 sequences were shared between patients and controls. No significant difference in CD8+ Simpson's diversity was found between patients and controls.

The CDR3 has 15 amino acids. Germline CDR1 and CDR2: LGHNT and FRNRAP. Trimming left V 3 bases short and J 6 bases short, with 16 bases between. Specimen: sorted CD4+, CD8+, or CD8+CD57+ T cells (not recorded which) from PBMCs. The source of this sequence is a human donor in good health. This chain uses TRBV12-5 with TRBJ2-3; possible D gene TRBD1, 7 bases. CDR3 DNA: TGTGCTAGTGGTTTAGCCAGGGGGGTTAGGGATACGCAGTATTTT. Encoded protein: CASGLARGVRDTQYF.